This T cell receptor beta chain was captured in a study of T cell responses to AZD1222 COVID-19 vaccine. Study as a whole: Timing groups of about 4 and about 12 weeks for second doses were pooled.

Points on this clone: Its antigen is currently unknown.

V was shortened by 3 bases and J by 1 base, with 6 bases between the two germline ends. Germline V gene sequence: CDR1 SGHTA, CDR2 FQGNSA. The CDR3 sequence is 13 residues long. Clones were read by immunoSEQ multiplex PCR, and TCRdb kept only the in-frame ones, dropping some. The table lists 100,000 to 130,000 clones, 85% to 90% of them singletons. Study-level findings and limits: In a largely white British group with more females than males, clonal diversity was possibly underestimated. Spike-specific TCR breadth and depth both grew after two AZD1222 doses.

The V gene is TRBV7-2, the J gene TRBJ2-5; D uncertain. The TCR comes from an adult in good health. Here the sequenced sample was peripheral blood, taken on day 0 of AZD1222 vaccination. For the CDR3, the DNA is TGTGCCAGCAGCTTCGGGTCCCAAGAGACCCAGTACTTC. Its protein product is CASSFGSQETQYF.